The next 13 T cell receptor beta chains were all read from a single sample in a study of CD8 T cells in ankylosing spondylitis (TCRdb year 2017). Receptors were amplified or captured by 5' RACE. The run used an Illumina HiSeq 2500. TCRdb applied fastp at Q25 and MiXCR to the public reads, then kept only in-frame beta chains. Records with the same CDR3 protein are collapsed into one entry carrying the most frequent genes and DNA. Across this sample there are about 700,000 distinct CDR3 sequences, with 19% seen only once. The ten largest clones add up to around 20% of the sample. Beyond this particular receptor, the publication reports: A TCR beta motif of about 8 highly homologous amino acid variants appeared characteristic of blood from ankylosing spondylitis patients.

These receptors are not linked to any known antigen. The material sequenced was blood, either unsorted or a sorted T cell fraction (not recorded which). Receptors originate from a male donor with ankylosing spondylitis.

The J gene is TRBJ2-5, the V gene TRBV10-3, with TRBD1 matching over 9 bases. From germline, CDR1 is ENHRY and CDR2 SYGVKD. The CDR3 is made up of 13 amino acids. V dropped 9 bases and J dropped 5; count of bases not matched to a gene: 7. CDR3 in DNA: TGTGCCATTTCAATCGGGACAGGGGAGACCCAGTACTTC. Its protein is CAISIGTGETQYF.

The chain links TRBV15 to TRBJ1-1; D is unclear. V was clipped by 5 bases and J by 1 base, with 11 bases between them. There are 14 residues in the CDR3. Germline V gene lookup returns CDR1 LNHNV and CDR2 YYDKDF (reference sequence). The CDR3 loop is CATSREAPNTEAFF. The DNA for the CDR3 is TGTGCCACCAGCCGTGAGGCCCCGAACACTGAAGCTTTCTTT.

This clonotype was counted only a few times. The genes are TRBV7-2 and TRBJ2-1, with 9 bases lining up with TRBD1. CDR3 length equals 15 residues. The germline V gene encodes CDR1 SGHTA and CDR2 FQGNSA. The V and J ends lost 5 bases and 7 bases, in that order; junction bases with no gene match: 9. CDR3 coding DNA: TGTGCCAGCAGCCTCCGGGACAGGGAAGGGAATGAGCAGTTCTTC. Its translation: CASSLRDREGNEQFF.

This clonotype was counted many times. This rearrangement joins TRBV7-2 to TRBJ2-2; TRBD2 aligns across 8 bases. Per germline, CDR1 SGHTA and CDR2 FQGNSA. This CDR3 is 15 amino acids long. The J segment lost 3 bases and the V segment lost 6 bases, leaving 6 bases of the junction unmatched. The CDR3 region is CASSSGGVHTGELFF. CDR3 in DNA: TGTGCCAGCAGTTCGGGAGGGGTCCACACCGGGGAGCTGTTTTTT.

This clonotype was counted between two and nine times. The chain combines TRBV12-3 or TRBV12-4 with TRBJ2-1; D tentatively fits TRBD1 or TRBD2 (7 bases each). This CDR3 contains 13 residues. V shed 5 bases and J shed 7 bases, with 12 bases lying between them. DNA for the CDR3: TGTGCCAGCAGTCACAGGGGAGGGAATGAGCAGTTCTTC. It codes for CASSHRGGNEQFF.

This clonotype was seen ten or more times. A much more abundant neighbour one base away suggests this may be a read error. J is TRBJ2-7 and V is TRBV5-6, with D uncertain. CDR1 and CDR2 from the germline V gene are SGHDT and YYEEEE. The CDR3 length is 14 residues. Trimming pared 4 bases from V and 3 bases from J, leaving 14 bases between. CDR3 loop: CASSPVVGGYEQYF. In DNA, the CDR3 is TGTGCCAGCAGCCCCGTGGTCGGCGGCTACGAGCAGTACTTC.

This clonotype was seen only a few times. The gene calls are TRBV10-3 and TRBJ2-1; 11 positions agree with TRBD2. V shed 2 bases and J 12 bases; nucleotides not matched to a gene: 12. Per the germline V gene, CDR1 is ENHRY and CDR2 is SYGVKD. The CDR3 runs 16 residues. Here the CDR3 DNA reads TGTGCCATCAGTGAGGGGGGTACTAGCGGGAGTGGCCGGCAGTTCTTC. As protein: CAISEGGTSGSGRQFF.

CDR3 DNA sequence: TGCAGTGGTATGGCTTCTGGGGCCAACGTCCTGACTTTC. This codes for CSGMASGANVLTF. V gene TRBV20-1 combines with J gene TRBJ2-6; D remains unclear. CDR3 length: 13 amino acids. Per the germline V gene, CDR1 is DFQATT and CDR2 is SNEGSKA (reference sequence). V was cut by 7 bases and J by 1 base, with 8 bases left in between.

This clonotype was detected only a few times. The V call is TRBV25-1, the J call TRBJ2-1; 13 nucleotides align to TRBD2. V was pared by 4 bases and J by 8 bases, with 8 bases of the junction left unmatched. There are 16 residues in the CDR3. Per the germline V gene, CDR1 is MGHDK and CDR2 is SYGVNS. Here the CDR3 reads CASSGPQTSGRYEQFF. CDR3 coding DNA: TGTGCCAGCAGTGGACCTCAGACTAGCGGGAGGTATGAGCAGTTCTTC.

This clonotype was found many times. The chain carries TRBV5-1 and TRBJ1-2, with 9 bases that match TRBD1. Trimming took 4 bases from V and 6 from J; bases not matched to a gene: 7. The CDR3 runs to 14 residues. The germline CDR1 and CDR2 sequences are SGHRS and YFSETQ. CDR3 sequence: CASSPGQGVDGYTF. The CDR3, as DNA: TGCGCCAGCAGCCCGGGACAGGGAGTCGATGGCTACACCTTC.

This clonotype turned up a few times. The V and J genes are TRBV12-3 or TRBV12-4 and TRBJ1-6; 10 bases line up with TRBD1. The trim removed 5 bases at V and 9 bases at J, leaving 1 base unmatched. The CDR3 sequence is 13 residues long. Here the CDR3 reads CASSRTGGSPLHF. The CDR3 coding sequence is TGTGCCAGCAGTCGGACAGGGGGTTCACCCCTCCACTTT.

Only a few counts were recorded for this clonotype. This chain links TRBV29-1 with TRBJ2-1; no clear D gene. Germline loops: CDR1 SQVTM, CDR2 ANQGSEA. CDR3 length: 15 amino acids. V lost 7 bases to trimming and J lost 2 bases, with 18 bases between them. The CDR3 protein is CSAGIERRAYNEQFF. The DNA of the CDR3 is TGCAGCGCCGGAATTGAGCGCCGCGCCTACAATGAGCAGTTCTTC.

This chain connects TRBV11-2 to TRBJ1-1; no clear D. Germline V gene sequence: CDR1 SGHAT, CDR2 FQNNGV. V lost 2 bases and J 2 bases, leaving 9 bases between the germline ends. The CDR3 contains 14 residues. The CDR3 spells CASSLPYSNTEAFF. The DNA for the CDR3 is TGTGCCAGCAGCTTACCCTACAGCAACACTGAAGCTTTCTTT.